These T cell receptor beta chains were read from a single sample in a study of blood T cell repertoires in COVID-19. Clones were sequenced by immunoSEQ multiplex PCR, and TCRdb holds only the in-frame ones, with some missing. The repertoire includes some 250,000 clones, around 88% of them detected once, and about 3% sits in the top ten. Sequenced: peripheral blood. The source is a woman aged 25-40 years who had recovered from COVID-19. The CDR3 runs from the conserved cysteine through the conserved F or W. The D gene is left open where the match is weak. Expanded clones get a size class; other rows say once, few or many, or leave the size out.

cdr3_length,j_call,v_call,d_call,clone_size,cdr3_aa,cdr3_nt
16,TRBJ1-5,TRBV15,NA,NA,CATSRGLTVTYQPQHF,TGTGCCACCAGCAGAGGCCTGACAGTAACCTATCAGCCCCAGCATTTT
13,TRBJ1-5,TRBV9,NA,NA,CASGGGVSQPQHF,TGTGCCAGCGGAGGGGGGGTAAGTCAGCCCCAGCATTTT
13,TRBJ2-3,TRBV6-5,NA,NA,CATCIKPPDTQYF,TGTGCCACATGTATCAAGCCCCCAGATACGCAGTATTTT
16,TRBJ2-1,TRBV2,NA,NA,CAGAGSDLETYNEQFF,TGTGCCGGTGCAGGGTCCGATTTGGAGACCTACAATGAGCAGTTCTTC
13,TRBJ2-7,TRBV19,NA,NA,CASSLGDSYEQYF,TGTGCCAGTAGTTTGGGAGACTCCTACGAGCAGTACTTC
19,TRBJ2-6,TRBV4-2,TRBD2,NA,CASSQDSTGLPAGANVLTF,TGTGCCAGCAGCCAAGATTCGACGGGACTACCTGCGGGGGCCAACGTCCTGACTTTC
14,TRBJ1-3,TRBV6-5,NA,NA,CASDGRNSGNTIYF,TGTGCCAGCGATGGCAGGAACTCTGGAAACACCATATATTTT
16,TRBJ1-1,TRBV7-3,NA,NA,CASSLTADLANTEAFF,TGTGCCAGCAGCTTAACGGCAGATTTGGCGAACACTGAAGCTTTCTTT
14,TRBJ2-1,TRBV5-1,TRBD2,few,CASTSGGVYNEQFF,TGCGCCAGCACCAGCGGGGGGGTTTACAATGAGCAGTTCTTC
12,TRBJ2-7,TRBV3-1/TRBV3-2,NA,NA,CASSPNNYEQYF,TGTGCCAGCAGCCCCAACAACTACGAGCAGTACTTC
13,TRBJ2-3,TRBV6-4,NA,few,CASARGATDTQYF,TGTGCCAGCGCCAGGGGGGCCACAGATACGCAGTATTTT
14,TRBJ1-5,TRBV27,NA,NA,CASSLRRQEQPQHF,TGTGCCAGCAGTTTAAGGAGACAGGAGCAGCCCCAGCATTTT
17,TRBJ2-7,TRBV5-5,TRBD2,NA,CASSLQGGLAGFYEQYF,TGTGCCAGCAGCTTGCAAGGGGGACTAGCGGGGTTCTACGAGCAGTACTTC
16,TRBJ2-2,TRBV5-4,TRBD2,NA,CASSLALAGGTRELFF,TGTGCCAGCAGCTTGGCCCTAGCGGGGGGCACCCGAGAGCTGTTTTTT
16,TRBJ1-5,TRBV7-8,NA,NA,CASSLGSWGPDQPQHF,TGTGCCAGCAGCTTAGGGTCATGGGGCCCCGATCAGCCCCAGCATTTT
14,TRBJ1-2,TRBV10-3,NA,NA,CAIRGATGHYGYTF,TGTGCCATCAGGGGGGCAACAGGGCACTATGGCTACACCTTC
16,TRBJ2-3,TRBV10-3,TRBD2,NA,CAISPGLAGGGDTQYF,TGTGCCATTAGCCCGGGACTAGCGGGGGGAGGAGATACGCAGTATTTT
15,TRBJ2-3,TRBV6-2/TRBV6-3,TRBD2,NA,CASSPTLAGGDTQYF,TGTGCCAGCAGTCCGACGTTAGCGGGAGGAGATACGCAGTATTTT
14,TRBJ2-5,TRBV6-5,TRBD1,NA,CASPRQGLGETQYF,TGTGCCAGCCCTAGACAGGGTCTGGGAGAGACCCAGTACTTC
15,TRBJ2-5,TRBV14,TRBD1,NA,CASSPNTGGRETQYF,TGTGCCAGCAGCCCCAACACAGGGGGGAGAGAGACCCAGTACTTC
15,TRBJ2-7,TRBV15,TRBD2,NA,CATSTRRTSSYEQYF,TGTGCCACCAGCACCAGAAGGACTAGCTCCTACGAGCAGTACTTC
15,TRBJ2-1,TRBV7-9,NA,NA,CASSSTGGSHNEQFF,TGTGCCAGCAGCTCTACCGGGGGATCACACAATGAGCAGTTCTTC
15,TRBJ1-2,TRBV30,TRBD1,NA,CACPLGTGDSYGYTF,TGTGCCTGCCCCCTCGGGACAGGGGACAGCTATGGCTACACCTTC
18,TRBJ1-2,TRBV18,NA,NA,CASSPPGFGAGRDYGYTF,TGTGCCAGCTCACCACCGGGCTTCGGGGCCGGGAGGGACTATGGCTACACCTTC
12,TRBJ2-7,TRBV30,TRBD1,NA,CAWDRGSGEQYF,TGTGCCTGGGACAGGGGGTCGGGTGAGCAGTACTTC
12,TRBJ2-7,TRBV10-2,TRBD1,NA,CATGQGGYEQYF,TGCGCCACCGGACAGGGGGGTTACGAGCAGTACTTC
14,TRBJ2-7,TRBV7-7,TRBD1,NA,CASSPGQGKDEQYF,TGTGCCAGCAGCCCGGGACAGGGGAAAGACGAGCAGTACTTC
16,TRBJ2-1,TRBV7-3,TRBD1,NA,CASSSLDRAAYNEQFF,TGTGCCAGCAGCTCCCTAGACAGGGCGGCCTACAATGAGCAGTTCTTC
16,TRBJ2-5,TRBV2,NA,NA,CASRLRGGGGRETQYF,TGTGCCAGCAGACTTCGTGGGGGAGGCGGTCGGGAGACCCAGTACTTC
17,TRBJ2-5,TRBV3-1/TRBV3-2,TRBD2,NA,CASSQGMLAGGQETQYF,TGTGCCAGCAGCCAAGGGATGCTAGCGGGGGGGCAAGAGACCCAGTACTTC
14,TRBJ2-7,TRBV5-1,TRBD1,NA,CASSGGDRVYEQYF,TGCGCCAGCAGCGGCGGGGACAGGGTCTACGAGCAGTACTTC